This T cell receptor beta chain originates from a study of beta chain features in type 1 diabetes. Points from the study as a whole: High TCR expression in some cells could lead to their over-representation in cDNA sequencing. Researchers could not determine here whether HLA type influences TCRB rearrangement. For patients and controls alike, PCR might favor shorter templates to the same degree.

V shed 3 bases and J 6 bases; nucleotides not matched to a gene: 8. Germline values: CDR1 KGHSH, CDR2 LQKENI. This CDR3 contains 14 residues. This clone was observed a few times. Its antigen remains unidentified. Reverse transcription of all isolated RNA meant that expressed TCRB transcripts were sequenced. Using immunoSEQ multiplex PCR, the repertoire was profiled, and TCRdb retains in-frame clones only, with some absent. The table has about 360,000 clones, about 12% seen once; the top ten hold 0.015% to 0.02%. This clonotype was obtained from a man younger than 30 in good health. This sequence joins TRBV18 and TRBJ2-7; 7 positions match TRBD1. Sequenced input: naive CD4+ T cells from blood. The DNA of the CDR3 is TGTGCCAGCTCACCCCGCCGGGACAGTAGCGAGCAGTACTTC. This translates into CASSPRRDSSEQYF.